This record concerns one TCR beta chain sequence. This table comes from immunoSEQ multiplex PCR, and its TCRdb copy is limited to in-frame clones, with some not included. This table has around 300,000 clones, around 86% appearing once. These data originate in a study of blood T cell repertoires in COVID-19. CDR1 and CDR2 from the germline V gene are SGHTA and FQGTGA. V shed 4 bases and J 4 bases; nucleotides not matched to a gene: 5. CDR3 length equals 14 residues. Sample: peripheral blood. V is TRBV7-3 and J is TRBJ1-1; 8 bases are shared with TRBD1. The TCR sequence derives from a man in his fifties or sixties with acute or convalescent COVID-19. CDR3 DNA sequence: TGTGCCAGCAGCTCGGGGACAGGAGCCACTGAAGCTTTCTTT. Its translation is CASSSGTGATEAFF.